These 22 T cell receptor beta chains came from one sample sequenced in a study of OX40 agonist ivuxolimab in advanced cancers. Generated by immunoSEQ multiplex PCR, the TCRdb table keeps only in-frame clones and is missing some. In the table there are around 50,000 clones, 79% of which are singletons. The input for sequencing was CD4+ or CD8+ T cells sorted from blood, taken in a trial of the OX40 agonist ivuxolimab. These receptors were obtained from an adult with an advanced solid tumor such as melanoma, head and neck, liver or kidney cancer.

J is TRBJ2-7 and V is TRBV10-3, with D perhaps TRBD1 (6 bases). The V and J ends lost 3 bases and 5 bases respectively, with 20 bases between them. Germline CDR1 is ENHRY and CDR2 is SYGVKD. This CDR3 contains 16 residues. CDR3 sequence reads: CAISDRSWGTIDEQYF. The CDR3 DNA reads as TGTGCCATCAGTGATAGGAGTTGGGGGACAATAGACGAGCAGTACTTC.

This clone occurred once. The chain recombines TRBV5-1 with TRBJ2-3; 7 bases align to TRBD1. Germline CDR1 and CDR2: SGHRS and YFSETQ. V shed 4 bases, J shed 2 bases, and the junction held 4 bases outside the gene matches. The CDR3 length is 14 residues. CDR3 residues: CASSPGQVTDTQYF. CDR3 DNA: TGCGCCAGCAGCCCTGGACAGGTCACAGATACGCAGTATTTT.

The V gene is TRBV5-8, the J gene TRBJ1-5, with D unresolved. This CDR3 has 15 amino acids. Trimming removed 4 bases at V and 0 bases at J, with 11 bases between. In germline, CDR1 is SGHTS, CDR2 YDEGEE. CDR3 in amino acids: CASSPAGNSNQPQHF. DNA of the CDR3: TGTGCCAGCAGCCCGGCGGGAAATAGCAATCAGCCCCAGCATTTT.

The chain uses TRBV21-1 and TRBJ1-3. TRBV21-1 is reported as a pseudogene. The CDR3 length is 15 residues. In DNA, the CDR3 is TGTGCCAGCACCCCCACACCCTACTCTGGAAACACCATATATTTT. It is translated as CASTPTPYSGNTIYF.

This clone was detected only a few times. J is TRBJ1-1 and V is TRBV5-4; 7 bases match TRBD1. This CDR3 comprises 12 residues. Germline lookup yields CDR1 SGHNT and CDR2 YYREEE (reference sequence). Germline trimming cut 4 bases from V and 8 bases from J; bases unmatched to any gene: 5. The CDR3 spells CASSLRTGEAFF. The CDR3 DNA sequence: TGTGCCAGCAGCCTTCGGACAGGAGAAGCTTTCTTT.

This sequence joins TRBV18 and TRBJ2-7; the D gene is possibly TRBD1 (6 bases). The length of the CDR3 is 14 residues. The V end lost 4 bases, the J end lost 5 bases, and 15 bases lay between the germline ends. The germline V gene has CDR1 KGHSH and CDR2 LQKENI. The CDR3 is CASSRTGGEDEQYF. The CDR3 region has the DNA TGTGCCAGCTCACGTACTGGGGGCGAAGACGAGCAGTACTTC.

This rearrangement joins TRBV9 to TRBJ1-3; 10 nucleotides line up with TRBD1. Germline-derived CDR1 and CDR2 are SGDLS and YYNGEE. The CDR3 is 18 residues long. The trim removed 3 bases at V and 2 bases at J, leaving 11 bases unmatched. CDR3 amino acids: CASSEGGQGLDPGNTIYF. CDR3 coding DNA: TGTGCCAGCAGCGAGGGGGGACAGGGGCTAGATCCTGGAAACACCATATATTTT.

V and J are TRBV30 and TRBJ2-3, with 9 bases fitting TRBD2. The germline V gene encodes CDR1 GTSNPN and CDR2 SVGIG (reference sequence). J gave up 2 bases and V 2 bases, and 2 bases lay outside the gene matches. This CDR3 has 14 amino acids. As DNA, the CDR3 is TGTGCCTGGAGTAGCGGGGGGTACACAGATACGCAGTATTTT. Translation: CAWSSGGYTDTQYF.

The CDR3 sequence: CASSDLHGTPTYEQYF. The CDR3 DNA reads as TGTGCCAGCAGTGACTTACACGGGACACCAACCTACGAGCAGTACTTC. This chain connects TRBV6-4 to TRBJ2-7, with D possibly matching TRBD1 (6 bases). The CDR3 contains 16 residues. The V end was cut by 1 base, the J end by 2 bases, with 15 bases between. Germline lookup yields CDR1 MRHNA and CDR2 SNTAGT.

J is TRBJ2-5 and V is TRBV5-1; 7 bases agree with TRBD2. The length of the CDR3 is 15 residues. The germline CDR1 and CDR2 sequences are SGHRS and YFSETQ. J gave up 5 bases and V 4 bases, and 11 bases lay outside the gene matches. The CDR3 DNA is TGCGCCAGCAGCCGTACCCTGGGACTAATTGAGACCCAGTACTTC. Translated: CASSRTLGLIETQYF.

This sequence joins TRBV19 and TRBJ1-1, with D possibly TRBD1 on 6 matching bases. CDR1 LNHDA and CDR2 SQIVND come from the germline V gene (reference sequence). The CDR3 sequence is 16 residues long. With 0 bases removed from V and 4 bases from J, the gap between germline ends came to 15 bases. This CDR3 is CASSIERGITATEAFF. The CDR3 DNA reads TGTGCCAGTAGTATAGAAAGGGGGATTACTGCCACTGAAGCTTTCTTT.

The chain employs TRBV19 and TRBJ1-2, with 9 bases identical to TRBD1. Trimming at V came to 6 bases and at J to 5 bases, leaving 10 bases not matched to a gene. The CDR3 consists of 15 residues. Germline V CDR1 and CDR2: LNHDA, SQIVND (reference sequence). CDR3: CASSRPTGGGYGYTF. CDR3 DNA: TGTGCCAGTAGCAGGCCCACAGGGGGCGGATATGGCTACACCTTC.

The V call is TRBV28, the J call TRBJ1-2, with D possibly matching TRBD1 (6 bases). The CDR3 has 13 amino acids. Trimming removed 6 bases at V and 2 bases at J, with 10 bases between. Germline V gives CDR1 MDHEN, CDR2 SYDVKM. CDR3: CASRRGQNYGYTF. The CDR3 region has the DNA TGTGCCAGCAGGCGCGGACAGAACTATGGCTACACCTTC.

The genes are TRBV21-1 and TRBJ2-2; the table calls TRBD2, which could not be checked here. TRBV21-1 is a listed pseudogene. The CDR3 loop spans 18 amino acids. In nucleotides, the CDR3 is TGTGCCAGCACCCGGGGGGGTAGCGGGAGGCAGAGGGCCGGGGAGCTGTTTTTT. Translated: CASTRGGSGRQRAGELFF.

The rearrangement joins TRBV5-8 to TRBJ2-1; 8 bases are a match to TRBD2. V lost 3 bases and J lost 4; bases outside the gene matches: 9. CDR1 and CDR2 from the germline V gene are SGHTS and YDEGEE. This CDR3 is 16 amino acids long. As DNA, the CDR3 is TGTGCCAGCAGCTCCGGGAGGGCAGGCCCTTACAATGAGCAGTTCTTC. It specifies CASSSGRAGPYNEQFF.

The V gene is TRBV6-1, the J gene TRBJ1-5, with D possibly matching TRBD1 (5 bases). The germline V and J ends were trimmed by 7 bases and 1 base, with 11 bases remaining between them. The CDR3 length is 14 residues. From germline, CDR1 is MNHNS and CDR2 SASEGT. CDR3 nucleotides: TGTGCCAGCATTTGGGACGGGAGCAATCAGCCCCAGCATTTT. Translation: CASIWDGSNQPQHF.

The chain couples TRBV7-2 to TRBJ2-3; possibly TRBD2 for D (5 bases). The germline V gene has CDR1 SGHTA and CDR2 FQGNSA. V was trimmed by 5 bases and J by 4 bases, leaving 13 bases between them. This CDR3 has 14 residues. CDR3 in DNA: TGTGCCAGCAGCCCTACTAGGGTGGCAGATACGCAGTATTTT. Amino acid sequence: CASSPTRVADTQYF.

This chain connects TRBV7-2 to TRBJ2-7; the D gene is possibly TRBD1 (6 bases). V dropped 5 bases and J dropped 2 bases, with 22 bases sitting between them. The length of the CDR3 is 17 residues. Germline loops: CDR1 SGHTA, CDR2 FQGNSA. For the CDR3, the DNA is TGTGCCAGCAGCCCCCGATGGGGATTTGGACAGACCTACGAGCAGTACTTC. Protein product: CASSPRWGFGQTYEQYF.

The J gene is TRBJ1-4, the V gene TRBV5-1; D is unresolved. The V gene's germline CDR1 is SGHRS and CDR2 YFSETQ. V was cut by 4 bases and J by 2 bases, with 12 bases left in between. The CDR3 has 15 amino acids. CDR3 residues: CASSPTARTNEKLFF. DNA of the CDR3: TGCGCCAGCAGCCCTACCGCCCGGACTAATGAAAAACTGTTTTTT.

The V and J genes are TRBV7-9 and TRBJ1-1; D call uncertain. This CDR3 region has 13 residues. Per germline, CDR1 SEHNR and CDR2 FQNEAQ (reference sequence). Trimming took off 4 bases at V and 7 bases at J, with 13 bases between the two ends. The CDR3 spells CASSSTSYLEAFF. The CDR3 coding sequence is TGTGCCAGCAGCTCGACAAGTTATCTTGAAGCTTTCTTT.

CDR3 sequence (DNA): TGTGCCATCAGGAGGACAGGGGGCGAGCAGTACTTC. Translating it yields CAIRRTGGEQYF. The chain carries TRBV10-3 and TRBJ2-7; 10 nucleotides match TRBD1. Losses at the gene ends were 6 bases for V and 6 bases for J; bases not matched to a gene: 2. The germline V gene encodes CDR1 ENHRY and CDR2 SYGVKD. The length of the CDR3 is 12 residues.

The chain links TRBV5-4 to TRBJ2-5; TRBD2 agrees at 8 bases. V shed 3 bases and J 5 bases; nucleotides not matched to a gene: 6. This CDR3 region has 14 residues. The germline V gene encodes CDR1 SGHNT and CDR2 YYREEE (reference sequence). CDR3 DNA sequence: TGTGCCAGCAGCTCCAACCCGGGGGGGGAGACCCAGTACTTC. It specifies CASSSNPGGETQYF.